This T cell receptor (beta chain) stems from a study of T cell changes during pregnancy in multiple sclerosis. The CDR3 covers 13 residues. V was clipped by 6 bases and J by 0 bases; unmatched bases: 4. Germline CDR1 and CDR2: SQVTM and ANQGSEA. Some clones are missing from TCRdb's copy, which holds only in-frame ones; the method was immunoSEQ multiplex PCR. Of over 60,000 clones listed, about 91% are singletons. This receptor was obtained from a female donor in good health, enrolled as a control in a pregnancy study. This sample comprised CD4+ T cells from peripheral blood mononuclear cells, obtained in the third trimester of pregnancy. The chain links TRBV29-1 to TRBJ1-2; 7 nucleotides agree with TRBD1. CDR3 nucleotide sequence: TGCAGCGTAGGGGACAGAACTAACTATGGCTACACCTTC. This encodes CSVGDRTNYGYTF.